In this sample, the clone carrying this T cell receptor beta chain turned up many times. Its antigen is undetermined. The data were obtained in a study of regulatory T cells in long-lasting Graves disease. Documented time point: newly diagnosed GD, antithyroid drugs for less than 3 months. PBMCs were the source of the RNA used for TCR sequencing. Peripheral blood, around 10 milliliters of it, was drawn into EDTA tubes. V was pared by 6 bases and J by 0 bases, with 8 bases of the junction left unmatched. The germline V gene encodes CDR1 SNHLY and CDR2 FYNNEI. This CDR3 region has 16 residues. Researchers made TCR beta libraries by using iRepertoire HTBI primers and running Arm-PCR on CDR3 regions. TCRdb independently ran MiXCR on the multiplex PCR reads; one entry per CDR3 protein. The sample carries roughly 530,000 distinct CDR3 sequences, about 16% recorded once. Study results and caveats: Repertoires from persistent disease leaned toward TRBV28, TRBJ1-2 and TRBJ2-5.

The sample was also linked to a second study, of T cells in Graves' hyperthyroidism and ophthalmopathy. According to that study: The TCR CDR3 first-round RT-PCR relied on the HTBI primer set.

The genes are TRBV2 and TRBJ2-4, with TRBD2 matching 7 bases. The clonotype originates from a woman aged 35-65 years with Graves disease. The specimen was peripheral blood mononuclear cells (PBMCs), collected at new diagnosis, from a patient treated with antithyroid drugs. CDR3 in DNA: TGTGCCAGCAGCCCAACTAGCGTACTAGCCAAAAACATTCAGTACTTC. Protein: CASSPTSVLAKNIQYF.